The entry below describes one T cell receptor (beta chain). The data were produced by immunoSEQ multiplex PCR, yet TCRdb's version contains in-frame clones alone and is incomplete. The sample holds approximately 290,000 clones; approximately 83% are singletons and the top ten take 3.5% to 5.5%. Germline-derived CDR1 and CDR2 are MDHEN and SYDVKM. The CDR3 consists of 15 residues. The V end was cut by 4 bases, the J end by 8 bases, with 20 bases between. These data come from a study of blood T cell repertoires in COVID-19. Looking at the study overall: T cells, B-cell-depleted T cells, or PBMCs supplied cDNA or gDNA.

This receptor was obtained from a woman aged 25 to 45 who had recovered from COVID-19. Specimen: PBMCs or T cells enriched from blood (not recorded which). The rearrangement uses TRBV28 and TRBJ1-2; the D gene is possibly TRBD1 (5 bases). The chain's CDR3 is CASSSPGLSSGGYTF. The CDR3 DNA follows: TGTGCCAGCAGTTCTCCGGGACTTTCCTCGGGGGGCTACACCTTC.